What follows are 17 T cell receptor beta chains derived from one specimen sequenced in a study of blood T cells in healthy people across ages. Primers used in a second PCR of roughly 6 to 12 cycles were a sample-barcoded 5' primer and a J-beta primer mix. TCRdb fed the 5' RACE reads into MiXCR, producing one record per CDR3 protein. The data contain about 840,000 distinct CDR3 sequences, about 29% of them singletons. These data were also filed under a second study, of T cells of mothers and their children.

The sample consisted of blood. The receptors were gathered from a woman aged 40-49 years in good health.

This clonotype was counted once. The V gene is TRBV4-3, the J gene TRBJ2-7; D possibly corresponds to TRBD2 (6 bases). The DNA end is a closer match to TRBJ2-5, so the J assignment may be wrong. Germline CDR1 reads LGHNA; CDR2 reads YSLEER. The CDR3 totals 15 residues. The CDR3 DNA reads as TGCGCCAGCAGCCCGGAGGGCTTAAGGCAAGAGACCCAGTACTTC. Translation gives CASSPEGLRQETQYF.

With regard to this clonotype: This may arise from a read error, as a much more abundant clone is one base away. Written as DNA, the CDR3 is TGTACCTTAGACTGGCGAATTGACACTGAAGCTTTCTTT. It is translated as CTLDWRIDTEAFF. This chain joins TRBV6-4 and TRBJ1-1; D remains unclear. This CDR3 has 13 amino acids. Germline CDR1 is MRHNA and CDR2 is SNTAGT.

This clonotype was detected many times. The CDR3 sequence is CSATGGLAGGSSSYNEQFF. As DNA, the CDR3 is TGCAGTGCTACGGGTGGACTAGCGGGGGGCTCGAGCTCCTACAATGAGCAGTTCTTC. This chain uses TRBV20-1 with TRBJ2-1; 14 bases fit TRBD2. The CDR3 is 19 amino acids. Germline-derived CDR1 and CDR2 are DFQATT and SNEGSKA (reference sequence). Trimming at V came to 4 bases and at J to 0 bases, leaving 11 bases not matched to a gene.

This clonotype was seen more than once but under ten times. This chain joins TRBV5-1 and TRBJ1-2; 9 nucleotides line up with TRBD1. J lost 8 bases, V lost 1 base, and 6 bases had no gene match. This CDR3 is built from 14 residues. Germline values: CDR1 SGHRS, CDR2 YFSETQ. The CDR3 protein is CASSLYVDRGGYTF. CDR3 nucleotide sequence: TGCGCCAGCAGCTTGTATGTGGACAGGGGAGGCTACACCTTC.

The chain is built from TRBV20-1 and TRBJ2-7; 7 nucleotides match TRBD1. The CDR3 totals 15 residues. Germline lookup yields CDR1 DFQATT and CDR2 SNEGSKA (reference sequence). V dropped 4 bases and J dropped 12; count of bases not matched to a gene: 21. In DNA form, the CDR3 reads TGCAGTGCTATCCCCTCCCTCCGACAGGGACCGACAGGGTACTTC. Residues: CSAIPSLRQGPTGYF.

This clonotype was counted at least ten times. The chain links TRBV7-2 to TRBJ2-7; 12 bases fit TRBD2. The CDR3 has 15 amino acids. V shed 6 bases, J shed 1 base, and the junction held 4 bases outside the gene matches. Germline assignment: CDR1 SGHTA and CDR2 FQGNSA. CDR3 DNA: TGTGCCAGCAGGCATACTAGCGGGGGGTCCTACGAGCAGTACTTC. It is translated as CASRHTSGGSYEQYF.

This clonotype has at least ten counts. The chain links TRBV7-9 to TRBJ2-7; 7 bases are shared with TRBD2. V lost 5 bases, J lost 2 bases, and 6 bases stayed unmatched. This CDR3 has 14 amino acids. Germline V gene lookup returns CDR1 SEHNR and CDR2 FQNEAQ (reference sequence). The CDR3 DNA reads as TGTGCCAGCAGCCGACTTAGCGGGCCCTACGAGCAGTACTTC. It translates to CASSRLSGPYEQYF.

For this clonotype: Just one base apart from a much larger clone, this may be a read error. The genes are TRBV6-4 and TRBJ2-3, with TRBD2 matching 10 bases. V trimming: 0 bases; J trimming: 2 bases; junction bases outside the gene matches: 5. CDR1 and CDR2 (germline): MRHNA, SNTAGT. The CDR3 has 17 residues. CDR3 coding DNA: TGTGCCAGCAGTGACTCCACTAGCGGGGAAGACACAGATACGCAGTATTTT. It translates to CASSDSTSGEDTDTQYF.

This clonotype occurred a few times. V gene TRBV6-5 combines with J gene TRBJ1-3, with 7 bases lining up with TRBD1. The trim removed 6 bases at V and 2 bases at J, leaving 4 bases unmatched. This CDR3 is built from 14 residues. Germline loops: CDR1 MNHEY, CDR2 SVGAGI. The CDR3 sequence: CASRTGRTGNTIYF. The DNA for the CDR3 is TGTGCCAGCAGGACAGGGAGGACTGGAAACACCATATATTTT.

The chain combines TRBV12-3 or TRBV12-4 with TRBJ1-2; D remains unclear. V was pared by 4 bases and J by 3 bases, with 15 bases between. The CDR3 length is 15 residues. CDR3 DNA sequence: TGTGCCAGCAGTTCCCAGGAGTTTGGGGACTATGGCTACACCTTC. This sequence encodes CASSSQEFGDYGYTF.

This clonotype appeared a few times. The rearrangement uses TRBV11-2 and TRBJ2-7; 10 nucleotides align to TRBD1. The last part of the DNA fits TRBJ2-1 better; the J call may be wrong. Germline-derived CDR1 and CDR2 are SGHAT and FQNNGV. CDR3 size: 18 residues. The CDR3 protein is CASSLGRTGQGSSYEQFF. The CDR3 nucleotides are TGTGCCAGCAGCTTAGGAAGAACGGGACAGGGGAGCTCCTACGAGCAGTTCTTC.

This clonotype was recorded a few times. The J gene is TRBJ2-3, the V gene TRBV3-1, with 7 bases lining up with TRBD1. Per germline, CDR1 LGHDT and CDR2 YNNKEL (reference sequence). V was clipped by 1 base and J by 3 bases; unmatched bases: 7. The CDR3 totals 16 residues. The CDR3 spells CASSQVPGQVTDTQYF. The CDR3 nucleotides are TGTGCCAGCAGCCAAGTCCCCGGACAGGTGACAGATACGCAGTATTTT.

In this sample, this clonotype turned up a few times. The CDR3 region is CASKEVGTGNYGYTF. The CDR3, as DNA: TGTGCCAGCAAAGAGGTTGGGACAGGGAACTATGGCTACACCTTC. V usage is TRBV28 and J usage is TRBJ1-2; TRBD1 matches 9 bases. J lost 2 bases, V lost 7 bases, and 8 bases had no gene match. The germline CDR1 and CDR2 sequences are MDHEN and SYDVKM. The CDR3 loop spans 15 amino acids.

The V call is TRBV5-1, the J call TRBJ2-7, with 8 bases aligning to TRBD2. The CDR3 sequence is 14 residues long. CDR1 is SGHRS and CDR2 is YFSETQ in the germline V gene. After removal of 3 bases from V and 4 bases from J, the junction contained 6 bases not matched to a gene. The CDR3 loop reads CASSSEAGAYEQYF. DNA of the CDR3: TGCGCCAGCAGCTCCGAAGCGGGGGCATACGAGCAGTACTTC. The whole variable domain, remainder taken from reference TRBV5-1 and TRBJ2-7, is KAGVTQTPRYLIKTRGQQVTLSCSPISGHRSVSWYQQTPGQGLQFLFEYFSETQRNKGNFPGRFSGRQFSNSRSEMNVSTLELGDSALYLCASSSEAGAYEQYFGPGTRLTVT.

This clonotype was counted only a few times. This chain connects TRBV28 to TRBJ2-7; D might be TRBD1 or TRBD2, each matching 5 bases. The V end was cut by 5 bases, the J end by 12 bases, with 17 bases between. Germline CDR1 and CDR2: MDHEN and SYDVKM. The CDR3 runs to 12 residues. CDR3 residues: CASSLRTGTAYF. CDR3 sequence (DNA): TGTGCCAGCAGTCTAAGGACCGGGACGGCGTACTTC.

This clonotype was seen repeatedly, ten times or more. This rearrangement joins TRBV20-1 to TRBJ2-7; 9 nucleotides align to TRBD2. Germline CDR1 and CDR2: DFQATT and SNEGSKA (reference sequence). With 1 base clipped from V and 3 bases from J, the junction kept 4 bases outside the gene matches. The CDR3 totals 14 residues. Here the CDR3 DNA reads TGCAGTGCTAGAGGGCTAGCGGGACTCTACGAGCAGTACTTC. This sequence encodes CSARGLAGLYEQYF.

This clonotype was seen a few times. V usage is TRBV20-1 and J usage is TRBJ2-5; either TRBD1 or TRBD2 may fit D (5 bases each). The CDR3 runs to 13 residues. V was trimmed by 1 base and J by 5 bases, leaving 11 bases between them. Germline V lookup: CDR1 DFQATT, CDR2 SNEGSKA (reference sequence). In DNA form, the CDR3 reads TGCAGTGCTAGAGGGCCCTGGGGGGAGACCCAGTACTTC. Its translation: CSARGPWGETQYF.